A selection of T cell receptor beta chains follows, all from one sample in a study of T cell responses to AZD1222 COVID-19 vaccine. The assay was immunoSEQ multiplex PCR, and TCRdb's table has in-frame clones only and misses some. The sample carries fewer than 180,000 clones, about 95% recorded once. This specimen consisted of peripheral blood, obtained on day 0 of AZD1222 vaccination. The receptors originated from an adult in good health. The CDR3 runs from the conserved cysteine through the conserved F or W. The D gene is left open where the match is weak. For some rows the clone size is stated as once, few or many, or as a class when expanded; others skip it.

d_call j_call cdr3_length clone_size v_call cdr3_aa cdr3_nt
NA TRBJ1-1 12 NA TRBV29-1 CSVWVGNTEAFF TGCAGCGTTTGGGTGGGGAACACTGAAGCTTTCTTT
TRBD2 TRBJ2-1 15 NA TRBV7-6 CASSRTSGSVYEQFF TGTGCCAGCAGCAGAACTAGCGGGAGCGTCTATGAGCAGTTCTTC
NA TRBJ1-3 15 NA TRBV2 CASSSVGTAGNTIYF TGTGCCAGCAGTTCGGTGGGAACCGCTGGAAACACCATATATTTT
TRBD1 TRBJ1-5 16 NA TRBV7-2 CASSSVRDSLVWPQHF TGTGCCAGCAGCTCCGTGAGGGACAGCCTAGTGTGGCCCCAGCATTTT
NA TRBJ2-1 15 NA TRBV3-1/TRBV3-2 CASSQNLLAGNEQFF TGTGCCAGCAGCCAAAATCTACTAGCTGGGAATGAGCAGTTCTTC
TRBD1 TRBJ1-2 15 NA TRBV19 CASSISGTGLYGYTF TGTGCCAGTAGTATCTCCGGGACAGGCCTCTATGGCTACACCTTC
NA TRBJ1-1 14 NA TRBV6-5 CASSVTGMDTEAFF TGTGCCAGCAGCGTAACAGGGATGGACACTGAAGCTTTCTTT
NA TRBJ1-1 13 NA TRBV12-3/TRBV12-4 CASSLLQVSEAFF TGTGCCAGCAGTTTGTTACAGGTCAGTGAAGCTTTCTTT
NA TRBJ1-6 14 few TRBV19 CASSTPDTSSPLHF TGTGCCAGTAGTACTCCTGATACCAGCTCACCCCTCCACTTT
TRBD1 TRBJ1-2 14 NA TRBV3-1/TRBV3-2 CASSQRDRVDGYTF TGTGCCAGCAGCCAAAGGGACAGGGTTGATGGCTACACCTTC
TRBD1 TRBJ1-4 15 NA TRBV7-9 CASSWAQGEGEKLFF TGTGCCAGCAGCTGGGCCCAGGGGGAGGGAGAAAAACTGTTTTTT
NA TRBJ1-1 11 NA TRBV5-1 CASSAYGEAFF TGCGCCAGCAGCGCCTACGGTGAAGCTTTCTTT
NA TRBJ2-6 12 NA TRBV6-5 CASSSGANVLTF TGTGCCAGCAGCTCTGGGGCCAACGTCCTGACTTTC
TRBD1 TRBJ1-2 14 NA TRBV7-8 CASSYNDRGYGYTF TGTGCCAGCAGCTACAACGACAGGGGCTATGGCTACACCTTC
NA TRBJ2-1 14 NA TRBV3-1/TRBV3-2 CASSPIHTYNEQFF TGTGCCAGCAGCCCGATACACACCTACAATGAGCAGTTCTTC
NA TRBJ1-2 13 NA TRBV18 CASSSDFNYGYTF TGTGCCAGCTCGTCAGACTTTAACTATGGCTACACCTTC
NA TRBJ2-1 13 NA TRBV6-6 CASRIQGNNEQFF TGTGCCAGCAGAATACAGGGAAACAATGAGCAGTTCTTC
NA TRBJ2-3 15 NA TRBV3-1/TRBV3-2 CASSNRDGGTDTQYF TGTGCCAGCAGCAACAGGGATGGGGGCACAGATACGCAGTATTTT
NA TRBJ1-3 17 once TRBV27 CASSLCPGTTTGNTIYF TGTGCCAGCAGTTTATGTCCAGGGACTACGACTGGAAACACCATATATTTT
NA TRBJ1-1 14 NA TRBV19 CASTKRRGNTEAFF TGTGCCAGTACAAAGCGGAGGGGGAACACTGAAGCTTTCTTT
NA TRBJ1-6 17 NA TRBV21-1 CASSKGTGASLDSPLHF TGTGCCAGCAGTAAAGGGACAGGGGCATCCCTCGATTCACCCCTCCACTTT
NA TRBJ2-3 13 NA TRBV10-3 CAISERESDTQYF TGTGCCATCAGTGAACGGGAGTCAGATACGCAGTATTTT
NA TRBJ1-1 13 NA TRBV29-1 CSVRRTGIAEAFF TGCAGCGTACGCCGGACGGGGATTGCTGAAGCTTTCTTT
TRBD1 TRBJ1-2 15 NA TRBV5-1 CASMTGSSGEVGYTF TGCGCCAGCATGACAGGGAGTTCCGGGGAGGTTGGCTACACCTTC
NA TRBJ1-1 13 NA TRBV4-3 CASSQEQNTEAFF TGCGCCAGCAGCCAAGAACAGAACACTGAAGCTTTCTTT
NA TRBJ1-4 15 NA TRBV3-1/TRBV3-2 CASSRSGPVKEKLFF TGTGCCAGCAGCCGTTCAGGACCGGTGAAGGAAAAACTGTTTTTT
NA TRBJ2-2 14 NA TRBV10-3 CAIEGNRMAGELFF TGTGCCATAGAGGGGAACAGAATGGCCGGGGAGCTGTTTTTT
NA TRBJ2-6 16 NA TRBV7-6 CASSPPLSSGANVLTF TGTGCCAGCAGCCCCCCCCTGTCCTCTGGGGCCAACGTCCTGACTTTC
TRBD1 TRBJ1-2 15 NA TRBV5-6 CASSLEDRGRNGYTF TGTGCCAGCAGCTTAGAGGACAGGGGGCGAAATGGCTACACCTTC
NA TRBJ1-4 14 NA TRBV5-1 CASSSDSTDEKLFF TGCGCCAGCAGCAGCGACAGTACCGATGAAAAACTGTTTTTT
TRBD2 TRBJ2-5 15 NA TRBV28 CASSHPGLAGETQYF TGTGCCAGCAGCCATCCGGGACTAGCGGGCGAGACCCAGTACTTC
NA TRBJ1-1 15 NA TRBV7-9 CASSTGWGPGTEAFF TGTGCCAGCAGTACAGGATGGGGGCCGGGCACTGAAGCTTTCTTT
TRBD2 TRBJ2-1 17 NA TRBV28 CASSPIQRGAWYNEQFF TGTGCCAGCAGTCCTATCCAGCGGGGGGCATGGTACAATGAGCAGTTCTTC
NA TRBJ1-6 14 NA TRBV27 CASRRDIGNSPLHF TGTGCCAGCAGGCGGGACATAGGAAATTCACCCCTCCACTTT
NA TRBJ1-2 11 NA TRBV29-1 CSVGGNYGYTF TGCAGTGTAGGGGGGAACTATGGCTACACCTTC
NA TRBJ2-1 18 NA TRBV5-6 CASSLERGQLSSYNEQFF TGTGCCAGCAGCTTGGAGCGAGGACAGTTGAGCTCCTACAATGAGCAGTTCTTC
NA TRBJ2-2 12 NA TRBV24-1 CATGLQTGELFF TGTGCCACCGGGCTTCAAACCGGGGAGCTGTTTTTT
NA TRBJ1-4 15 NA TRBV5-5 CASSRTQAPNEKLFF TGTGCCAGCAGCAGAACACAGGCTCCCAATGAAAAACTGTTTTTT
NA TRBJ2-5 15 once TRBV18 CASSPGATKAETQYF TGTGCCAGCTCACCAGGGGCTACCAAGGCGGAGACCCAGTACTTC
NA TRBJ2-1 14 NA TRBV2 CASSEQGPYNEQFF TGTGCCAGCAGTGAGCAGGGGCCATACAATGAGCAGTTCTTC
NA TRBJ2-1 17 once TRBV28 CASSRGGAANSYNEQFF TGTGCCAGCAGTAGGGGGGGCGCCGCTAATTCCTACAATGAGCAGTTCTTC
NA TRBJ1-5 13 NA TRBV30 CAWTLGGGKPQHF TGTGCCTGGACCTTGGGGGGCGGCAAGCCCCAGCATTTT
NA TRBJ1-4 11 NA TRBV29-1 CSAGWGEKLFF TGCAGCGCAGGCTGGGGTGAAAAACTGTTTTTT
TRBD2 TRBJ2-3 17 NA TRBV11-2 CASSLVGGGAFPDTQYF TGTGCCAGCAGCTTAGTCGGCGGGGGGGCTTTCCCAGATACGCAGTATTTT
NA TRBJ1-6 14 NA TRBV19 CASSRRQSESPLHF TGTGCCAGTAGTCGGAGACAGTCAGAGTCACCCCTCCACTTT
NA TRBJ1-1 14 NA TRBV14 CASSRREGRTEAFF TGTGCCAGCAGCCGCCGGGAGGGGAGGACTGAAGCTTTCTTT
TRBD2 TRBJ2-5 13 NA TRBV2 CATSGRAGETQYF TGTGCCACAAGCGGGAGAGCCGGAGAGACCCAGTACTTC
NA TRBJ1-3 15 NA TRBV7-8 CASSSGRTSGNTIYF TGTGCCAGCAGCTCCGGACGGACCTCTGGAAACACCATATATTTT
TRBD2 TRBJ2-5 17 NA TRBV4-2 CASSQGGAGGGQETQYF TGTGCCAGCAGCCAAGGCGGAGCGGGGGGAGGACAAGAGACCCAGTACTTC
NA TRBJ1-2 14 NA TRBV5-1 CASSSLELTGGYTF TGCGCCAGCAGCTCCCTTGAGCTGACTGGTGGCTACACCTTC
TRBD2 TRBJ2-1 17 NA TRBV6-6 CASSPTGLAGLGDEQFF TGTGCCAGCAGTCCGACGGGACTAGCGGGACTCGGCGATGAGCAGTTCTTC
NA TRBJ2-2 14 NA TRBV6-1 CASTPMGSTGELFF TGTGCCAGCACCCCAATGGGGTCCACCGGGGAGCTGTTTTTT
TRBD1 TRBJ1-6 17 NA TRBV30 CAWSVYPVDRDNSPLHF TGTGCCTGGAGTGTTTATCCCGTCGACAGGGATAATTCACCCCTCCACTTT
NA TRBJ1-4 15 NA TRBV7-9 CASSFDAQWGEKLFF TGTGCCAGCAGCTTCGACGCTCAGTGGGGTGAAAAACTGTTTTTT
TRBD1 TRBJ1-6 15 NA TRBV2 CASLSGQGLNSPLHF TGTGCCAGCTTATCAGGACAGGGCCTTAATTCACCCCTCCACTTT
TRBD1 TRBJ2-5 15 NA TRBV3-1/TRBV3-2 CASSLGQGERETQYF TGTGCCAGCAGCCTAGGACAGGGGGAACGCGAGACCCAGTACTTC
NA TRBJ1-1 12 NA TRBV10-3 CAISTMNTEAFF TGTGCCATCAGTACAATGAACACTGAAGCTTTCTTT
NA TRBJ2-1 18 NA TRBV4-3 CASSQDLRAKSSYNEQFF TGCGCCAGCAGCCAAGATCTGCGGGCCAAGAGCTCCTACAATGAGCAGTTCTTC
NA TRBJ1-5 14 NA TRBV5-8 CASRDRQSGQPQHF TGTGCCAGCAGAGACAGACAGTCCGGGCAGCCCCAGCATTTT
NA TRBJ2-5 15 NA TRBV3-1/TRBV3-2 CASSQVGQARETQYF TGTGCCAGCAGCCAAGTTGGCCAGGCACGGGAGACCCAGTACTTC